Shown below are 16 T cell receptor beta chains from a single sample sequenced in a study of blood T cell repertoires in COVID-19. The data were produced by immunoSEQ multiplex PCR, yet TCRdb's version contains in-frame clones alone and is incomplete. Here the sample spans 130,000 or so clones, around 79% being singletons. Sequencing used peripheral blood. The receptors were sampled from a man of 80 years or more with acute or convalescent COVID-19.

This chain joins TRBV7-2 and TRBJ2-2; 8 bases match TRBD1. This CDR3 is built from 15 residues. The V gene end was trimmed by 5 bases and the J gene end by 6 bases; junction bases not matched to a gene: 8. Germline CDR1 and CDR2: SGHTA and FQGNSA. Written as DNA, the CDR3 is TGTGCCAGCAGCCCAAGGACAGGGATGGCCGGGGAGCTGTTTTTT. Its translation is CASSPRTGMAGELFF.

The rearrangement links TRBV4-2 to TRBJ1-3; a possible D gene is TRBD1 (6 bases). V lost 4 bases to trimming and J lost 6 bases, with 10 bases between them. The CDR3 covers 13 residues. CDR1 is LGHNA, CDR2 YNFKEQ, per germline. For the CDR3, the DNA is TGTGCCAGCAGCCCCGGACAGATAAACACCATATATTTT. It yields the protein CASSPGQINTIYF.

V gene TRBV24-1 combines with J gene TRBJ1-2; TRBD1 matches 8 bases. The CDR3 runs to 15 residues. Germline V gene lookup returns CDR1 KGHDR and CDR2 SFDVKD. The V gene end was trimmed by 3 bases and the J gene end by 2 bases; junction bases not matched to a gene: 4. The CDR3 sequence is CATSDGTGINYGYTF. The CDR3 DNA sequence: TGTGCCACCAGTGATGGGACAGGCATCAACTATGGCTACACCTTC.

This clone was counted a single time. V usage is TRBV7-2 and J usage is TRBJ1-3; weak D call: TRBD1 (5 bases). Looked up from germline, CDR1 is SGHTA and CDR2 is FQGNSA. The CDR3 contains 16 residues. V was shortened by 5 bases and J by 1 base, with 15 bases between the two germline ends. This chain's CDR3 is CASSLSPPGSGNTIYF. CDR3 sequence (DNA): TGTGCCAGCAGCCTAAGCCCCCCAGGGTCTGGAAACACCATATATTTT.

The gene calls are TRBV30 and TRBJ1-4; 7 nucleotides agree with TRBD1. J lost 10 bases, V lost 4 bases, and 9 bases had no gene match. This CDR3 comprises 13 residues. The germline CDR1 and CDR2 sequences are GTSNPN and SVGIG (reference sequence). The CDR3 nucleotides read TGTGCCTGGAAGGGACAGACTAGCGGAAAACTGTTTTTT. Its translation: CAWKGQTSGKLFF. Full variable domain (outside the CDR3, taken from reference TRBV30 and TRBJ1-4): SQTIHQWPATLVQPVGSPLSLECTVEGTSNPNLYWYRQAAGRGLQLLFYSVGIGQISSEVPQNLSASRPQDRQFILSSKKLLLSDSGFYLCAWKGQTSGKLFFGSGTQLSVL.

This chain links TRBV5-1 with TRBJ2-5, with 9 bases fitting TRBD1. After removal of 6 bases from V and 5 bases from J, the junction contained 23 bases not matched to a gene. The CDR3 consists of 19 residues. Germline CDR1 is SGHRS and CDR2 is YFSETQ. The CDR3 loop reads CASTAGGRDRGLVSETQYF. Here the CDR3 DNA reads TGCGCCAGCACTGCTGGGGGTCGTGACAGGGGGTTAGTGTCGGAGACCCAGTACTTC.

V is TRBV5-1 and J is TRBJ2-2; D is possibly TRBD1 (5 bases). Germline CDR1 reads SGHRS; CDR2 reads YFSETQ. Trimming took 5 bases from V and 0 from J, leaving 23 bases between them. This CDR3 contains 19 residues. The DNA of the CDR3 is TGCGCCAGCAGTAATATACAGGCATCGCGTCGGCCGAACACCGGGGAGCTGTTTTTT. This encodes CASSNIQASRRPNTGELFF.

The rearrangement links TRBV5-1 to TRBJ1-4; D possibly corresponds to TRBD1 (5 bases). V dropped 0 bases and J dropped 3 bases, with 6 bases sitting between them. CDR3 length equals 14 residues. The V gene's germline CDR1 is SGHRS and CDR2 YFSETQ. CDR3 region: CASSLAGSNEKLFF. As DNA, the CDR3 is TGCGCCAGCAGCTTGGCAGGGTCTAATGAAAAACTGTTTTTT. Looking up the rest from reference TRBV5-1 and TRBJ1-4 gives the full variable domain: KAGVTQTPRYLIKTRGQQVTLSCSPISGHRSVSWYQQTPGQGLQFLFEYFSETQRNKGNFPGRFSGRQFSNSRSEMNVSTLELGDSALYLCASSLAGSNEKLFFGSGTQLSVL.

The J gene is TRBJ2-7, the V gene TRBV7-9; TRBD1 matches 10 bases. Germline loops: CDR1 SEHNR, CDR2 FQNEAQ (reference sequence). V dropped 5 bases and J dropped 6; count of bases not matched to a gene: 10. The CDR3 contains 15 residues. The CDR3 protein is CASSRHQDRGAEQYF. In nucleotides, the CDR3 is TGTGCCAGCAGCCGACATCAGGACAGGGGGGCCGAGCAGTACTTC.

The chain has TRBV27 and TRBJ2-6, with 7 bases identical to TRBD2. The germline CDR1 and CDR2 sequences are MNHEY and SMNVEV (reference sequence). V shed 0 bases and J 1 base; nucleotides not matched to a gene: 9. This CDR3 region has 19 residues. The CDR3 sequence: CASSLSGRGRSSGANVLTF. The CDR3 DNA follows: TGTGCCAGCAGTTTATCTGGGAGGGGAAGATCGTCTGGGGCCAACGTCCTGACTTTC. Full variable domain (remainder filled in from reference TRBV27 and TRBJ2-6): EAQVTQNPRYLITVTGKKLTVTCSQNMNHEYMSWYRQDPGLGLRQIYYSMNVEVTDKGDVPEGYKVSRKEKRNFPLILESPSPNQTSLYFCASSLSGRGRSSGANVLTFGAGSRLTVL.

This chain joins TRBV28 and TRBJ1-6; possibly TRBD1 for D (6 bases). CDR3 length: 18 amino acids. Germline V gene sequence: CDR1 MDHEN, CDR2 SYDVKM. With 3 bases removed from V and 3 bases from J, the gap between germline ends came to 18 bases. The DNA of the CDR3 is TGTGCCAGCAGTTTCTCCTCCAGGGGCTTAGGCTATAATTCACCCCTCCACTTT. Protein: CASSFSSRGLGYNSPLHF.

This rearrangement joins TRBV9 to TRBJ2-3, with 8 bases fitting TRBD2. This CDR3 is built from 13 residues. With V trimmed by 6 bases and J by 1 base, 1 base remained unmatched. Germline loops: CDR1 SGDLS, CDR2 YYNGEE. CDR3 coding DNA: TGTGCCAGCAATAGCGGGGGCACAGATACGCAGTATTTT. It translates to CASNSGGTDTQYF. The variable domain in full, completed from reference TRBV9 and TRBJ2-3, reads DSGVTQTPKHLITATGQRVTLRCSPRSGDLSVYWYQQSLDQGLQFLIQYYNGEERAKGNILERFSAQQFPDLHSELNLSSLELGDSALYFCASNSGGTDTQYFGPGTRLTVL.

The CDR3 coding sequence is TGCGCCAGCAGTCATTTTGATGGCCAGCCCCAGCATTTT. Translation: CASSHFDGQPQHF. The rearrangement links TRBV23-1 to TRBJ1-5; no firm D call. TRBV23-1 is filed as an ORF, its function uncertain. CDR3 length: 13 amino acids. The ends were cut back, 3 bases at V and 7 bases at J, with 10 bases in the middle.

CDR3 protein: CSGALAAGGYTF. CDR3 DNA sequence: TGCAGCGGGGCCTTAGCGGCAGGTGGCTACACCTTC. The chain carries TRBV29-1 and TRBJ1-2; D not certain. V lost 7 bases and J 7 bases, leaving 16 bases between the germline ends. This CDR3 spans 12 amino acids. Germline V gene lookup returns CDR1 SQVTM and CDR2 ANQGSEA.

The J gene is TRBJ2-6, the V gene TRBV7-8; 8 nucleotides agree with TRBD1. Germline CDR1 reads SGHVS; CDR2 reads FQNEAQ. Trimming at V came to 2 bases and at J to 0 bases, leaving 6 bases not matched to a gene. This CDR3 is built from 18 residues. The CDR3: CASSLWGQVISGANVLTF. The CDR3 DNA reads TGTGCCAGCAGCTTATGGGGACAGGTTATCTCTGGGGCCAACGTCCTGACTTTC. The complete variable domain, with remaining parts taken from reference TRBV7-8 and TRBJ2-6, reads GAGVSQSPRYKVAKRGQDVALRCDPISGHVSLFWYQQALGQGPEFLTYFQNEAQLDKSGLPSDRFFAERPEGSVSTLKIQRTQQEDSAVYLCASSLWGQVISGANVLTFGAGSRLTVL.

CDR3 nucleotides: TGTGCCAGCAGCTTGGGCGGGGGCTCCTACAATGAGCAGTTCTTC. This encodes CASSLGGGSYNEQFF. This chain connects TRBV7-8 to TRBJ2-1, with TRBD2 matching over 7 bases. J gave up 0 bases and V 3 bases, and 2 bases lay outside the gene matches. From germline, CDR1 is SGHVS and CDR2 FQNEAQ. There are 15 residues in the CDR3.